These 10 T cell receptor beta chains originate from one sample sequenced in a study of T cell repertoires in cytomegalovirus infection. One entry per CDR3 protein results from TCRdb running MiXCR on the reads. The data contain some 450,000 distinct CDR3 sequences, about 33% of them singletons. Sequencing was carried out using PBMCs. These receptor sequences come from a human donor in good health (CMV status not recorded). Some clones in this sample may be carry-over from other donors' samples.

This clonotype was detected only a few times. The chain couples TRBV7-9 to TRBJ1-3, with D possibly being TRBD1 (5 bases). V lost 3 bases and J lost 1, with 10 bases in between. Per germline, CDR1 SEHNR and CDR2 FQNEAQ (reference sequence). The CDR3 is made up of 15 amino acids. For the CDR3, the DNA is TGTGCCAGCAGCTTGGGCAGGGTATCTGGAAACACCATATATTTT. Its protein is CASSLGRVSGNTIYF.

As regards this clonotype: A much larger clone differs from this one at a single base, so this may be a read error. The chain is built from TRBV7-2 and TRBJ1-2, with D uncertain. The CDR3 runs to 13 residues. Trimming took off 8 bases at V and 4 bases at J, with 14 bases between the two ends. Germline-derived CDR1 and CDR2 are SGHTA and FQGNSA. CDR3 amino acids: CASRPGQIYGYTF. The CDR3 DNA reads TGTGCCAGCCGCCCAGGCCAGATCTATGGCTACACCTTC.

At least ten counts were recorded for this clonotype. This rearrangement joins TRBV7-2 to TRBJ1-5; D not resolved. The CDR3 sequence is 12 residues long. Trimming removed 2 bases at V and 6 bases at J, with 5 bases between. The V gene's germline CDR1 is SGHTA and CDR2 FQGNSA. The CDR3 bases are TGTGCCAGCAGCTTATATACTCAGCCCCAGCATTTT. Residues: CASSLYTQPQHF.

The chain couples TRBV7-4 to TRBJ1-1; perhaps TRBD1 as D (5 bases). Germline V CDR1 and CDR2: SGHVT, SQSDAQ. Trimming took off 3 bases at V and 1 base at J, with 12 bases between the two ends. The CDR3 sequence is 15 residues long. The CDR3 loop reads CASSFGLGRNTEAFF. The CDR3 coding sequence is TGTGCCAGCAGCTTTGGTCTGGGACGGAACACTGAAGCTTTCTTT. Looking up the rest from reference TRBV7-4 and TRBJ1-1 gives the full variable domain: GAGVSQSPRYKVAKRGRDVALRCDSISGHVTLYWYRQTLGQGSEVLTYSQSDAQRDKSGRPSGRFSAERPERSVSTLKIQRTEQGDSAVYLCASSFGLGRNTEAFFGQGTRLTVV.

This clonotype was recorded many times. This chain connects TRBV7-9 to TRBJ2-7; 8 bases are shared with TRBD1. The CDR3 consists of 14 residues. Germline assignment: CDR1 SEHNR and CDR2 FQNEAQ (reference sequence). V lost 5 bases to trimming and J lost 2 bases; unmatched junction nucleotides: 5. CDR3 in amino acids: CASSKQGGTYEQYF. CDR3 sequence (DNA): TGTGCCAGCAGCAAACAGGGGGGAACCTACGAGCAGTACTTC.

The table lists this clonotype with a few counts. J is TRBJ2-1 and V is TRBV7-8; 8 bases line up with TRBD2. This CDR3 is 16 amino acids long. J lost 4 bases, V lost 5 bases, and 10 bases had no gene match. Germline values: CDR1 SGHVS, CDR2 FQNEAQ. The CDR3 protein is CASSPTGREEYNEQFF. CDR3 in DNA: TGTGCCAGCAGCCCTACTGGGCGGGAGGAATACAATGAGCAGTTCTTC.

V gene TRBV5-5 combines with J gene TRBJ1-5; D not certain. Trimming stripped 0 bases from V and 0 bases from J, with 10 bases between. This CDR3 region has 16 residues. Germline V gene data show CDR1 as SGHKS and CDR2 as YYEKEE (reference sequence). CDR3 sequence: CASSLGPTYSNQPQHF. Written as DNA, the CDR3 is TGTGCCAGCAGCTTGGGGCCCACTTATAGCAATCAGCCCCAGCATTTT.

This clonotype appeared a few times. CDR3 in amino acids: CASSFVDSPNTEAFF. CDR3 nucleotide sequence: TGTGCCAGCAGTTTTGTAGACAGCCCGAACACTGAAGCTTTCTTT. The chain couples TRBV12-3 or TRBV12-4 to TRBJ1-1, with D perhaps TRBD1 (5 bases). The CDR3 has 15 residues. V was shortened by 3 bases and J by 1 base, with 12 bases between the two germline ends.

There are a few counts of this clonotype. The chain combines TRBV24-1 with TRBJ2-1; D is ambiguous. Between the trimmed V and J ends, which lost 3 bases and 8 bases, there was a span of 16 bases. There are 15 residues in the CDR3. Germline V gives CDR1 KGHDR, CDR2 SFDVKD. As DNA, the CDR3 is TGTGCCACCAGTGATGATGTGGGGTTCGGCGATGAGCAGTTCTTC. As protein: CATSDDVGFGDEQFF.

This clonotype was counted only a few times. V gene TRBV20-1 combines with J gene TRBJ2-4, with 14 positions matching TRBD2. The germline V gene encodes CDR1 DFQATT and CDR2 SNEGSKA (reference sequence). V was pared by 5 bases and J by 0 bases, with 3 bases of the junction left unmatched. This CDR3 comprises 16 residues. The CDR3: CSARTSGGLAKNIQYF. The CDR3 region has the DNA TGCAGTGCTCGGACTAGCGGGGGGTTAGCCAAAAACATTCAGTACTTC.